These 16 T cell receptor beta chains share one sample of origin, sequenced in a study of T cells in Graves' hyperthyroidism and ophthalmopathy. What was amplified from RNA transcripts were TCR beta CDR3 regions. Researchers ran a first-round RT-PCR on the TCR CDR3 using the HTBI primer set. TCRdb reanalysed the multiplex PCR reads using MiXCR and keeps one entry per CDR3 protein. Of just over 550,000 distinct CDR3 sequences in the sample, under 60% were seen once. The material sequenced was peripheral blood or thyroid tissue (not recorded which). The receptors derive from a woman aged 18-35 years with Graves' hyperthyroidism.

The chain links TRBV7-8 to TRBJ1-2, with 7 bases lining up with TRBD1. Per germline, CDR1 SGHVS and CDR2 FQNEAQ. The CDR3 consists of 15 residues. J was trimmed by 2 bases and V by 4 bases; bases with no gene match: 7. Here the CDR3 DNA reads TGTGCCAGCAGCTACAACCAGGGGGACAACTATGGCTACACCTTC. Protein: CASSYNQGDNYGYTF.

Turning to this clonotype: Given a much more abundant clone one base away, this may be a read error. The chain links TRBV7-6 to TRBJ2-7, with D unresolved. This CDR3 spans 11 amino acids. With 5 bases removed from V and 6 bases from J, the gap between germline ends came to 8 bases. Germline V CDR1 and CDR2: SGHVS, FNYEAQ. The CDR3 loop reads CASSRVFEQYF. CDR3 nucleotide sequence: TGTGCCAGCAGCAGGGTCTTCGAGCAGTACTTC. Full variable domain (outside the CDR3, taken from reference TRBV7-6 and TRBJ2-7): GAGVSQSPRYKVTKRGQDVALRCDPISGHVSLYWYRQALGQGPEFLTYFNYEAQQDKSGLPNDRFSAERPEGSISTLTIQRTEQRDSAMYRCASSRVFEQYFGPGTRLTVT.

This clonotype has at least ten counts. The V gene is TRBV7-8, the J gene TRBJ1-2; TRBD1 matches 8 bases. The CDR3 is 13 amino acids. V lost 1 base, J lost 8 bases, and 3 bases stayed unmatched. Germline V gene sequence: CDR1 SGHVS, CDR2 FQNEAQ. In DNA, the CDR3 is TGTGCCAGCAGCTTAGGACAGGGGCCCGGCTACACCTTC. Protein: CASSLGQGPGYTF.

The V call is TRBV7-9, the J call TRBJ2-7; 12 bases map to TRBD1. The germline V gene has CDR1 SEHNR and CDR2 FQNEAQ (reference sequence). Trimming cost V 5 bases and J 4 bases; bases outside gene matches: 9. This CDR3 has 16 residues. For the CDR3, the DNA is TGTGCCAGCAGCCACGGACCGGGACAGGGGGCTTACGAGCAGTACTTC. It specifies CASSHGPGQGAYEQYF.

The chain has TRBV10-3 and TRBJ2-7, with 9 bases that match TRBD2. J was trimmed by 2 bases and V by 6 bases; bases with no gene match: 5. The germline V gene has CDR1 ENHRY and CDR2 SYGVKD. This CDR3 is 14 amino acids long. CDR3 loop: CAISGSGRPYEQYF. CDR3 DNA: TGTGCCATCAGCGGTAGCGGGAGACCCTACGAGCAGTACTTC.

The table lists this clonotype with a few counts. The chain combines TRBV24-1 with TRBJ2-2, with no clear D. This CDR3 spans 16 amino acids. Germline V CDR1 and CDR2: KGHDR, SFDVKD. V was trimmed by 4 bases and J by 12 bases, leaving 23 bases between them. The CDR3 nucleotides are TGTGCCACCAGTGACACCCAGGCCCCGGAGATCGGACAGCTGTTTTTT. It translates to CATSDTQAPEIGQLFF.

In DNA form, the CDR3 reads TGTGCCAGCAGTTTAGGACAGGGACTAGCTCAAGAGACCCAGTACTTC. Residues: CASSLGQGLAQETQYF. V is TRBV12-3 or TRBV12-4 and J is TRBJ2-5; 9 nucleotides line up with TRBD2. This CDR3 comprises 16 residues. V was pared by 1 base and J by 2 bases, with 5 bases of the junction left unmatched.

In this sample, this clonotype turned up many times. This rearrangement joins TRBV7-2 to TRBJ1-4, with 8 bases lining up with TRBD1. This CDR3 spans 14 amino acids. After removal of 5 bases from V and 4 bases from J, the junction contained 3 bases not matched to a gene. Germline assignment: CDR1 SGHTA and CDR2 FQGNSA. CDR3 DNA sequence: TGTGCCAGCAGCCGGGACAGGAGTAATGAAAAACTGTTTTTT. As protein: CASSRDRSNEKLFF.

As for this clonotype: One junction end disagrees with the germline gene, perhaps due to a read error. The chain couples TRBV7-9 to TRBJ1-2; the D is unclear. CDR1 is SEHNR, CDR2 FQNEAQ, per germline (reference sequence). This CDR3 has 11 residues. As DNA, the CDR3 is TGTGCCAGCAGCCCCGGACCGGTTTTGGCGTTC. It encodes CASSPGPVLAF.

V and J are TRBV7-2 and TRBJ1-5; D is ambiguous. The CDR3 runs to 14 residues. Germline V gives CDR1 SGHTA, CDR2 FQGNSA. V dropped 5 bases and J dropped 2 bases, with 10 bases sitting between them. CDR3: CASSQDEGNQPQHF. CDR3 DNA: TGTGCCAGCAGCCAAGATGAAGGCAATCAGCCCCAGCATTTT. Using reference TRBV7-2 and TRBJ1-5 for the parts outside the CDR3, the full variable domain is GAGVSQSPSNKVTEKGKDVELRCDPISGHTALYWYRQSLGQGLEFLIYFQGNSAPDKSGLPSDRFSAERTGGSVSTLTIQRTQQEDSAVYLCASSQDEGNQPQHFGDGTRLSIL.

The rearrangement links TRBV10-3 to TRBJ1-4; 7 bases match TRBD1. Per the germline V gene, CDR1 is ENHRY and CDR2 is SYGVKD. The CDR3 runs to 15 residues. Losses at the gene ends were 6 bases for V and 11 bases for J; bases not matched to a gene: 15. CDR3 nucleotide sequence: TGTGCCATCAGAATGAGCGACAGGGCAAGGGAGAAACTGTTTTTT. As protein: CAIRMSDRAREKLFF.

This clonotype was found once. Sequence at one end of the junction differs from germline and may be a read error. This chain joins TRBV7-6 and TRBJ1-5; perhaps TRBD1 as D (5 bases). Germline CDR1 reads SGHVS; CDR2 reads FNYEAQ. CDR3 length equals 13 residues. CDR3 bases: TGTCCCAGCAGCTCCCGACAGTTCCAGCCCCAGCATTTT. Translated, it gives CPSSSRQFQPQHF.

This clonotype was seen repeatedly, ten times or more. Sequence at one end of the junction differs from germline and may be a read error. V and J are TRBV7-6 and TRBJ1-1; no firm D call. Germline assignment: CDR1 SGHVS and CDR2 FNYEAQ. CDR3 size: 15 residues. The CDR3 DNA reads as TGTGCTAGCAGCCCCCTGTCGCCACTGAACACTGAAGCTTTCTTT. It translates to CASSPLSPLNTEAFF. Drawing the rest from reference TRBV7-6 and TRBJ1-1, the complete variable domain is GAGVSQSPRYKVTKRGQDVALRCDPISGHVSLYWYRQALGQGPEFLTYFNYEAQQDKSGLPNDRFSAERPEGSISTLTIQRTEQRDSAMYRCASSPLSPLNTEAFFGQGTRLTVV.

This clonotype was detected a few times. The chain uses TRBV2 and TRBJ2-5; D might be TRBD1 or TRBD2, each matching 5 bases. This CDR3 is 17 amino acids long. CDR1 SNHLY and CDR2 FYNNEI come from the germline V gene. V lost 8 bases to trimming and J lost 5 bases, with 27 bases between them. Written as DNA, the CDR3 is TGTGCCAGCGGAAGGGTCTCCGGGACGGCAAGTTGGGAGACCCAGTACTTC. Amino acids: CASGRVSGTASWETQYF.

The gene calls are TRBV29-1 and TRBJ2-7; the match to TRBD2 covers 7 bases. Germline V lookup: CDR1 SQVTM, CDR2 ANQGSEA. V lost 8 bases to trimming and J lost 2 bases; unmatched junction nucleotides: 12. This CDR3 spans 14 amino acids. CDR3 coding DNA: TGCAGCAGTTATTCGGGAGGAGGGCCCTACGAGCAGTACTTC. This sequence encodes CSSYSGGGPYEQYF.

This clonotype was counted between two and nine times. The J gene is TRBJ2-2, the V gene TRBV19; a weak D match, TRBD1 (5 bases). From germline, CDR1 is LNHDA and CDR2 SQIVND (reference sequence). The CDR3 is 15 residues long. The V gene lost 7 bases and the J gene lost 5 bases, with 17 bases spanning the gap. The CDR3 protein is CASTMLDTDTGELFF. In nucleotides, the CDR3 is TGTGCCAGTACCATGCTGGACACCGATACCGGGGAGCTGTTTTTT.